These T cell receptor beta chains were read from a single sample in a study of graft-versus-host responses after intestinal transplantation. Only in-frame clones appear in the TCRdb table, and some are missing; sequencing was by immunoSEQ multiplex PCR. Of roughly 20,000 clones listed, roughly 86% are singletons. Sequencing was performed on PBMCs, taken more than 220 days after intestinal transplant. The receptor source for this set is a human patient who received an intestinal transplant, so some T cells may come from the graft donor. Both conserved end residues are part of each CDR3. A D gene is named only where the DNA matches it firmly. Rows may omit the clone size; those that give it use once, few, many or a size class.

D gene: NA
clone size: NA
V gene: TRBV2
J gene: TRBJ2-5
CDR3 DNA: TGTGCCAGCAGAGAAAAGCAGGGATCCGAGACCCAGTACTTC
CDR3 protein: CASREKQGSETQYF

D gene: TRBD2
clone size: NA
V gene: TRBV4-2
J gene: TRBJ2-3
CDR3 DNA: TGTGCCAGCAGCCCTAGCGGGGGGGCAGATACGCAGTATTTT
CDR3 protein: CASSPSGGADTQYF

D gene: NA
clone size: NA
V gene: TRBV27
J gene: TRBJ2-7
CDR3 DNA: TGTGCCAGCAGTCAACCAGGGGTAGGCGAGCAGTACTTC
CDR3 protein: CASSQPGVGEQYF

D gene: NA
clone size: NA
V gene: TRBV4-1
J gene: TRBJ1-2
CDR3 DNA: TGCGCCAGCAGCCAAGAGCCCGGAAACTATGGCTACACCTTC
CDR3 protein: CASSQEPGNYGYTF

D gene: TRBD1
clone size: NA
V gene: TRBV6-1
J gene: TRBJ2-1
CDR3 DNA: TGTGCCACGGCATCCCCGGGACAGGCGCAAAATGAGCAGTTCTTC
CDR3 protein: CATASPGQAQNEQFF

D gene: NA
clone size: few
V gene: TRBV19
J gene: TRBJ2-2
CDR3 DNA: TGTGCCAGTAGTAACCAGGGAGCCGGGGAGCTGTTTTTT
CDR3 protein: CASSNQGAGELFF

D gene: NA
clone size: NA
V gene: TRBV27
J gene: TRBJ2-7
CDR3 DNA: TGTGCCAGCAGTTTAGGTGTTAGCCTCACTACCGAGCAGTACTTC
CDR3 protein: CASSLGVSLTTEQYF

D gene: NA
clone size: NA
V gene: TRBV11-3
J gene: TRBJ1-6
CDR3 DNA: TGTGCCAGCAGCTTAGGGAGCGGGTGGGGTAGGGGGTCACCCCTCCACTTT
CDR3 protein: CASSLGSGWGRGSPLHF

D gene: TRBD2
clone size: NA
V gene: TRBV4-1
J gene: TRBJ2-7
CDR3 DNA: TGCGCCAGCACCCTTACTAGCGGCGGTCCCTACGAGCAGTACTTC
CDR3 protein: CASTLTSGGPYEQYF

D gene: TRBD1
clone size: NA
V gene: TRBV6-4
J gene: TRBJ2-3
CDR3 DNA: TGTGCCAGCAGTGACTCGACAGGGGGCGCAGATACGCAGTATTTT
CDR3 protein: CASSDSTGGADTQYF

D gene: TRBD1
clone size: NA
V gene: TRBV4-2
J gene: TRBJ1-1
CDR3 DNA: TGTGCCAGCAGCCAAGGAGGACAGGGGGGAGTAGGCACTGAAGCTTTCTTT
CDR3 protein: CASSQGGQGGVGTEAFF

D gene: NA
clone size: NA
V gene: TRBV11-2
J gene: TRBJ2-1
CDR3 DNA: TGTGCCAGCAGCCCACCCGGGTCGGGGAGGTATGAGCAGTTCTTC
CDR3 protein: CASSPPGSGRYEQFF

D gene: TRBD1
clone size: NA
V gene: TRBV15
J gene: TRBJ2-3
CDR3 DNA: TGTGCCACCAGCAACCCCGACAGGGGGACTAGCACAGATACGCAGTATTTT
CDR3 protein: CATSNPDRGTSTDTQYF